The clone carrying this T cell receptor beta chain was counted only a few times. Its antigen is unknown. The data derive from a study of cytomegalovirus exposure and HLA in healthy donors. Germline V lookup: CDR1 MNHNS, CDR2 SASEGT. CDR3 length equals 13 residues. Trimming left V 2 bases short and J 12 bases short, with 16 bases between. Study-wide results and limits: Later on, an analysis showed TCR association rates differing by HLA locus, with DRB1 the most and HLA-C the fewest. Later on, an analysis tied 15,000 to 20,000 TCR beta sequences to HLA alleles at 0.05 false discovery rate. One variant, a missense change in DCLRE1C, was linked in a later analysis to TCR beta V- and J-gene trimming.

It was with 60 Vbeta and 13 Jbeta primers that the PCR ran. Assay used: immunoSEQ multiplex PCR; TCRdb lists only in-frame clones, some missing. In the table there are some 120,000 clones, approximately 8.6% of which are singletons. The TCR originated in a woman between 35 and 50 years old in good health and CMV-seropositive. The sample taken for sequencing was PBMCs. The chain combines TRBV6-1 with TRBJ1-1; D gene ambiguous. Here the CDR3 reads CASSESGRPSPFF. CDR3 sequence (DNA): TGTGCCAGCAGTGAAAGCGGAAGGCCATCACCTTTCTTT.